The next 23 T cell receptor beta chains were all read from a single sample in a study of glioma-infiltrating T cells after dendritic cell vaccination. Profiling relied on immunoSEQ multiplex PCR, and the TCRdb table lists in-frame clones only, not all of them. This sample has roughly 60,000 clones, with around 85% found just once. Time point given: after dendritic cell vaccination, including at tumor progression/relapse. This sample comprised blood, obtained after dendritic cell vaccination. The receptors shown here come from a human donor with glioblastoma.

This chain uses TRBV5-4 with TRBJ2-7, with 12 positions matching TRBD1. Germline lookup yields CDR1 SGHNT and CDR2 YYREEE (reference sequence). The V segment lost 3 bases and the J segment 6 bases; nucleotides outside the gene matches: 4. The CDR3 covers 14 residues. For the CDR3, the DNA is TGTGCCAGCAGCTACGGGACAGGGGGCTTCGAGCAGTACTTC. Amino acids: CASSYGTGGFEQYF.

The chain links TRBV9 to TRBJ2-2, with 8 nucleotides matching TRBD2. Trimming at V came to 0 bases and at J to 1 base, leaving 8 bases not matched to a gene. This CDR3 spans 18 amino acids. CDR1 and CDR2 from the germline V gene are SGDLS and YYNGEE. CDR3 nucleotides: TGTGCCAGCAGCGTAGCTGGTAGCGGGGCGAAGAACACCGGGGAGCTGTTTTTT. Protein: CASSVAGSGAKNTGELFF.

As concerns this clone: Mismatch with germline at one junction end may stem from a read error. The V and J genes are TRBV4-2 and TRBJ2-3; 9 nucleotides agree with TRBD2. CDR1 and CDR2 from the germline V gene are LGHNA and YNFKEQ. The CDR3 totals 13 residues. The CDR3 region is CASSHDIGTSLSF. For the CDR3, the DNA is TGTGCCAGCAGCCACGATATAGGGACTAGCCTCTCTTTT.

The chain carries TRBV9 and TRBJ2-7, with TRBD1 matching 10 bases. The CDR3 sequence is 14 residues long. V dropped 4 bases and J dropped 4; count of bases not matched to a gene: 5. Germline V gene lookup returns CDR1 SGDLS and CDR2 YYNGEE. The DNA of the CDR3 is TGTGCCAGCAGCCTAACGGGACAGGGGTACGAGCAGTACTTC. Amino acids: CASSLTGQGYEQYF.

The CDR3 DNA follows: TGTGCCAGCAGTGAACAGGGAAACACCATATATTTT. This translates into CASSEQGNTIYF. V and J are TRBV2 and TRBJ1-3; no clear D gene. There are 12 residues in the CDR3. V was cut by 2 bases and J by 4 bases, with 3 bases left in between. Germline V gene sequence: CDR1 SNHLY, CDR2 FYNNEI.

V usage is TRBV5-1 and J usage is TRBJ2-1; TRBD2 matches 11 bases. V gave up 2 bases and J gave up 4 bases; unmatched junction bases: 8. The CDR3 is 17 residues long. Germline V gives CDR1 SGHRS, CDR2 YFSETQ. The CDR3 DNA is TGCGCCAGCAGCTTCAGCCCTAGCGGGGGGACTTACAATGAGCAGTTCTTC. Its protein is CASSFSPSGGTYNEQFF.

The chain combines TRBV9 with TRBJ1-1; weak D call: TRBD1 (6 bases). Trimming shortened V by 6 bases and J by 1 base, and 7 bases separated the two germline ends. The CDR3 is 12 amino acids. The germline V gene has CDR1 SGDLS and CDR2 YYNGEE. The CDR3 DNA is TGTGCCAGCACAGGGGCGAACACTGAAGCTTTCTTT. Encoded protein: CASTGANTEAFF.

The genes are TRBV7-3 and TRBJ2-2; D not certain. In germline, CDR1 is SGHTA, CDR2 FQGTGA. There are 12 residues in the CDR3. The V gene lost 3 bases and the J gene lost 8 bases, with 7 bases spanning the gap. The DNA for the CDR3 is TGTGCCAGCAGCTTCGTGACAGGGGAGCTGTTTTTT. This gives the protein CASSFVTGELFF.

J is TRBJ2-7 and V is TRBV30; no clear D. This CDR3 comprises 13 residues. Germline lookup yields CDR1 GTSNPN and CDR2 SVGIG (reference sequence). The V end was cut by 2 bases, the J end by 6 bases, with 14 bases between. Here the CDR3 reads CAWSRLTVGEQYF. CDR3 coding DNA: TGTGCCTGGAGTCGACTGACGGTCGGCGAGCAGTACTTC.

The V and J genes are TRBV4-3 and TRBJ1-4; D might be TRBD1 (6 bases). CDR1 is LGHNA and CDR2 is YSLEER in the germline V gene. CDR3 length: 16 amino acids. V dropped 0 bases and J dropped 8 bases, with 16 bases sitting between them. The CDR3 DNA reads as TGCGCCAGCAGCCAAGAGTTTGGGGGCCACGCCGAAAAACTGTTTTTT. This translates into CASSQEFGGHAEKLFF.

The CDR3 reads CAWSVELVLAGGPHTDTQYF. The CDR3 nucleotides are TGTGCCTGGAGTGTAGAGTTAGTACTAGCGGGGGGGCCTCATACAGATACGCAGTATTTT. The chain has TRBV30 and TRBJ2-3; 13 bases are shared with TRBD2. This CDR3 comprises 20 residues. J gave up 3 bases and V 0 bases, and 15 bases lay outside the gene matches. The germline V gene encodes CDR1 GTSNPN and CDR2 SVGIG (reference sequence).

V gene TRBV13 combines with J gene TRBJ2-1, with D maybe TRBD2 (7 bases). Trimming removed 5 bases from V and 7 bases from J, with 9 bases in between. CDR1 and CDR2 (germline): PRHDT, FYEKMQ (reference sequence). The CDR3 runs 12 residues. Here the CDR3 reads CASSKGGNEQFF. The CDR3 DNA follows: TGTGCCAGCAGCAAGGGGGGGAATGAGCAGTTCTTC.

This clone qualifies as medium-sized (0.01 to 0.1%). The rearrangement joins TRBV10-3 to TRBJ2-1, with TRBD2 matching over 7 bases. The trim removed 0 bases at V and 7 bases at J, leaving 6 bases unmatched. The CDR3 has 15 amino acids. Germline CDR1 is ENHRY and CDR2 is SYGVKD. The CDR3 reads CAISESTQGGNEQFF. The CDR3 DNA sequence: TGTGCCATCAGTGAGTCGACTCAGGGAGGGAATGAGCAGTTCTTC.

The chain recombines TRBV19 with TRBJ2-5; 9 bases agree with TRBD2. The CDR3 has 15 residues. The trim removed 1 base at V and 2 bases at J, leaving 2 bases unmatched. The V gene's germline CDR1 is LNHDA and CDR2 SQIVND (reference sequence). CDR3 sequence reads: CASSIVTSGQETQYF. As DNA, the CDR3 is TGTGCCAGTAGTATAGTGACTAGCGGACAAGAGACCCAGTACTTC.

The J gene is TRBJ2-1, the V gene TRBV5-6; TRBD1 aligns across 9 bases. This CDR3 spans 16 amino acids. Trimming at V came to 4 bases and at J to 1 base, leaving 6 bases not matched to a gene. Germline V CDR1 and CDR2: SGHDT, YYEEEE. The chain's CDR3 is CASSGWGQGSYNEQFF. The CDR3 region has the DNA TGTGCCAGCAGCGGCTGGGGACAGGGTTCCTACAATGAGCAGTTCTTC.

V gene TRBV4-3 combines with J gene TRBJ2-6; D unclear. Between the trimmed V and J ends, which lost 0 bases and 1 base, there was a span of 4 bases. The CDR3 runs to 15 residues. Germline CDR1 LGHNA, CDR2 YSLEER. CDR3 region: CASSQDRSGANVLTF. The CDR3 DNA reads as TGCGCCAGCAGCCAAGATCGGTCTGGGGCCAACGTCCTGACTTTC.

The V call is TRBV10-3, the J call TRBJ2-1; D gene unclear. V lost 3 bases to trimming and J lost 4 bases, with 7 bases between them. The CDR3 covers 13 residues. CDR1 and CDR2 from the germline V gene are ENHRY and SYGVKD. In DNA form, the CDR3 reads TGTGCCATCAGTGAAAGAGTGTACAATGAGCAGTTCTTC. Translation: CAISERVYNEQFF.

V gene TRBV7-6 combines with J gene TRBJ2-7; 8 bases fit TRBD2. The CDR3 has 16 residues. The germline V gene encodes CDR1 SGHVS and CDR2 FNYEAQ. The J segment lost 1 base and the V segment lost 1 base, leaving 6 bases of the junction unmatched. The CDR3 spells CASSLGRGARSYEQYF. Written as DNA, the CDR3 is TGTGCCAGCAGCTTAGGGCGGGGGGCGCGATCCTACGAGCAGTACTTC.

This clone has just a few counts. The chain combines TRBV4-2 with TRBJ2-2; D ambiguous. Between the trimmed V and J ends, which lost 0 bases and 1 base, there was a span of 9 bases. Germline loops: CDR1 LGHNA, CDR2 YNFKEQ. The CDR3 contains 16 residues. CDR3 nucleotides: TGTGCCAGCAGCCAAGATCGGCAGGTGAACACCGGGGAGCTGTTTTTT. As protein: CASSQDRQVNTGELFF.

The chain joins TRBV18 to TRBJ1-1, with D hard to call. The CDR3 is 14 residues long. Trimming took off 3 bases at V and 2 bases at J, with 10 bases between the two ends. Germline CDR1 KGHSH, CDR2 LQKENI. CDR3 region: CASSPGGPNTEAFF. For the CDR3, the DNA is TGTGCCAGCTCACCGGGTGGGCCCAACACTGAAGCTTTCTTT.

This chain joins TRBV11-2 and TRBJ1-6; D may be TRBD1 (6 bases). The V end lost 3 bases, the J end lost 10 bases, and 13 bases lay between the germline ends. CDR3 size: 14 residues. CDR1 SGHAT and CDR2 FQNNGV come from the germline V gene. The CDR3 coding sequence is TGTGCCAGCAGCTTCTTCAGGGGCGGGTCACCCCTCCACTTT. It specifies CASSFFRGGSPLHF.

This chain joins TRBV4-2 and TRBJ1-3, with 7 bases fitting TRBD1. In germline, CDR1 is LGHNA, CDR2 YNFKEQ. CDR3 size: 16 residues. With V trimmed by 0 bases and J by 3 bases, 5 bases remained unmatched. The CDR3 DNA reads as TGTGCCAGCAGCCAAGAGGAGGGGGCCTTTGGAAACACCATATATTTT. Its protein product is CASSQEEGAFGNTIYF.

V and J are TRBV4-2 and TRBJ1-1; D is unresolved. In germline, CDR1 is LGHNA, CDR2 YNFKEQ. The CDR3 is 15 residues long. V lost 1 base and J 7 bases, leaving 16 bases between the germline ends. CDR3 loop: CASSQGPTPPDEAFF. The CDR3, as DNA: TGTGCCAGCAGCCAAGGCCCGACACCGCCAGATGAAGCTTTCTTT.